A selection of T cell receptor beta chains follows, all from one sample in a study of cytomegalovirus exposure and HLA in healthy donors. Assay used: immunoSEQ multiplex PCR; TCRdb lists only in-frame clones, some missing. The sample shows about 120,000 clones, roughly 88% of them seen only once. The sample comprised PBMCs. The receptor source for this set is a man aged 18 to 29 in good health and CMV-seronegative. Both conserved end residues are part of each CDR3. Each record gives: CDR3 DNA, CDR3 protein, clone size, D gene, J gene, V gene. A D gene is named only where the DNA matches it firmly. Clone size is given for some rows only: seen once, a few or many times, or a class if the clone is expanded.

cdr3_nt: TGTGCCAGCAGCTTACAGGGGGCTGGGGAGACCCAGTACTTC; cdr3_aa: CASSLQGAGETQYF; clone_size: .; d_call: TRBD1; j_call: TRBJ2-5; v_call: TRBV5-6
cdr3_nt: TGTGCCAGCAGTGAGTATGCCGCGGGGGCTGGCTACACCTTC; cdr3_aa: CASSEYAAGAGYTF; clone_size: many; d_call: .; j_call: TRBJ1-2; v_call: TRBV6-4
cdr3_nt: TGTGCCAGCAGCTTTTCCGGACAGGGAGGCTATGGCTACACCTTC; cdr3_aa: CASSFSGQGGYGYTF; clone_size: .; d_call: TRBD1; j_call: TRBJ1-2; v_call: TRBV7-2
cdr3_nt: TGTGCCAGCAGTGAAGCGCGTCCGGGGGGTCAGCCCCAGCATTTT; cdr3_aa: CASSEARPGGQPQHF; clone_size: .; d_call: .; j_call: TRBJ1-5; v_call: TRBV6-1
cdr3_nt: TGTGCCAGCAGTTTATTACTAGCGGGCGCCGAGCAGTACTTC; cdr3_aa: CASSLLLAGAEQYF; clone_size: .; d_call: TRBD2; j_call: TRBJ2-7; v_call: TRBV27
cdr3_nt: TGTGCCAGCAGCTTAAGGGGAGGGGAAGGGGAAAAACTGTTTTTT; cdr3_aa: CASSLRGGEGEKLFF; clone_size: .; d_call: .; j_call: TRBJ1-4; v_call: TRBV7-9
cdr3_nt: TGTGCCAGCAGCTTATGGAGTAGCGGGACAACCTACGAGCAGTACTTC; cdr3_aa: CASSLWSSGTTYEQYF; clone_size: .; d_call: TRBD2; j_call: TRBJ2-7; v_call: TRBV7-2
cdr3_nt: TGTGCCAGCAGCCAAGAATTCGCAGGGACGAACACCGGGGAGCTGTTTTTT; cdr3_aa: CASSQEFAGTNTGELFF; clone_size: .; d_call: .; j_call: TRBJ2-2; v_call: TRBV14
cdr3_nt: TGTGCCTGGATTGGGGACAGGGTCCTTAGGGACTATGGCTACACCTTC; cdr3_aa: CAWIGDRVLRDYGYTF; clone_size: .; d_call: TRBD1; j_call: TRBJ1-2; v_call: TRBV30
cdr3_nt: TGCGCCAGCAGCTTCGAAACCACAGGGAACACTGAAGCTTTCTTT; cdr3_aa: CASSFETTGNTEAFF; clone_size: .; d_call: .; j_call: TRBJ1-1; v_call: TRBV5-1
cdr3_nt: TGTGCCAGCAGCTTAGATATGCGTACTGAAGCTTTCTTT; cdr3_aa: CASSLDMRTEAFF; clone_size: .; d_call: .; j_call: TRBJ1-1; v_call: TRBV11-3
cdr3_nt: TGTGCCAGCAGCCGGACAGGGGAAAAACTGTTTTTT; cdr3_aa: CASSRTGEKLFF; clone_size: .; d_call: TRBD1; j_call: TRBJ1-4; v_call: TRBV7-6
cdr3_nt: TGTGCCAGCAGCAAAAGAACCCCGCTAGCGGGAGGATCGGGCGAGCAGTACTTC; cdr3_aa: CASSKRTPLAGGSGEQYF; clone_size: .; d_call: TRBD2; j_call: TRBJ2-7; v_call: TRBV5-4
cdr3_nt: TGTGCCAGCAGTCCTGAGGACACCGAGAACACCGGGGAGCTGTTTTTT; cdr3_aa: CASSPEDTENTGELFF; clone_size: once; d_call: .; j_call: TRBJ2-2; v_call: TRBV6-7
cdr3_nt: TGTGCCTGGAGTGTGGGTCAGGCCTCTTCTGGAAACACCATATATTTT; cdr3_aa: CAWSVGQASSGNTIYF; clone_size: .; d_call: .; j_call: TRBJ1-3; v_call: TRBV30
cdr3_nt: TGTGCCAGCAGCGCACTACAGGCTACCTATGGCTACACCTTC; cdr3_aa: CASSALQATYGYTF; clone_size: .; d_call: .; j_call: TRBJ1-2; v_call: TRBV9
cdr3_nt: TGTGCCAGCAGTGACGGGACAGGGGCAGCAGGTGAAGCTTTCTTT; cdr3_aa: CASSDGTGAAGEAFF; clone_size: .; d_call: TRBD1; j_call: TRBJ1-1; v_call: TRBV2
cdr3_nt: TGTGCCAGCAGCGGACAGGGCCGCAATCAGCCCCAGCATTTT; cdr3_aa: CASSGQGRNQPQHF; clone_size: .; d_call: TRBD1; j_call: TRBJ1-5; v_call: TRBV6-5
cdr3_nt: TGTGCCATCAACCCTGGACAGGGGCTGAACACTGAAGCTTTCTTT; cdr3_aa: CAINPGQGLNTEAFF; clone_size: few; d_call: TRBD1; j_call: TRBJ1-1; v_call: TRBV10-3
cdr3_nt: TGTGCCAGTAGTATCCAGAATAGCAATCAGCCCCAGCATTTT; cdr3_aa: CASSIQNSNQPQHF; clone_size: .; d_call: .; j_call: TRBJ1-5; v_call: TRBV19
cdr3_nt: TGTGCCAGCAGTGAAGACAGGTATCGTGCTTTCTTT; cdr3_aa: CASSEDRYRAFF; clone_size: .; d_call: .; j_call: TRBJ1-1; v_call: TRBV2
cdr3_nt: TGTGCCACCAGCAGAGCCAGTGGAAACACCATATATTTT; cdr3_aa: CATSRASGNTIYF; clone_size: .; d_call: .; j_call: TRBJ1-3; v_call: TRBV15
cdr3_nt: TGTGCCAGCAGCTTATTGGGGCGGGGGGGCAGGAATGAGCAGTTCTTC; cdr3_aa: CASSLLGRGGRNEQFF; clone_size: .; d_call: TRBD2; j_call: TRBJ2-1; v_call: TRBV7-2